What follows is one T cell receptor beta chain and its context. A single count supports this clone. Its specific antigen is unknown. It has no much larger one-base neighbor in the sample; base qualities were not kept. This sample was taken from a study of T cell changes during pregnancy in multiple sclerosis (dated by TCRdb to 2018 to 2020). Describing the broader study: In women with multiple sclerosis, the researchers looked at how the T cell repertoire shifted as pregnancy progressed.

The method was the immunoSEQ multiplex PCR assay. What TCRdb holds here is the immuneACCESS table cut down to in-frame rearrangements. Part of the clones is not present; checked against another copy, under half of the missing clones reflect an unresolved V gene, and the others are unexplained. For this sample there are roughly 57,000 clones; over 80% appear just once. The ten biggest clones cover 0.64% of the sample. The CDR1 and CDR2 encoded by the germline V gene are SNHLY and FYNNEI. Including cysteine and phenylalanine, the CDR3 has 18 amino acids. Only CDR3 DNA remains: 54 bases, in frame from the first base. Here V drops 9 bases and J drops 0 bases, and the junction holds 20 bases not matched to any gene.

The sequenced sample was CD4+ T cells from peripheral blood mononuclear cells, obtained after pregnancy. The chain is encoded by TRBV2 joined to TRBJ2-7, with 7 bases in between that match TRBD1. The receptor's source is a female donor with multiple sclerosis, enrolled in a pregnancy study. The sequence in DNA is TGTGCCAGTTCGCCGACAGGGAATAGAGTTAGTGGCTCCTACGAGCAGTACTTC. The encoded protein is CASSPTGNRVSGSYEQYF.